This TCR beta chain was retrieved from a study of neoadjuvant anti-PD-1 for oral cavity cancer. Trimming took 0 bases from V and 7 from J, leaving 7 bases between them. Germline CDR1 reads KGHSH; CDR2 reads LQKENI. The CDR3 sequence is 14 residues long. Profiled with immunoSEQ multiplex PCR; TCRdb holds only in-frame clones, not every one. This sample has approximately 67,000 clones, with around 83% found just once. The clonotype comes from a person aged 35-79 years with oral cavity squamous cell carcinoma. The genes are TRBV18 and TRBJ1-6, with D unresolved. The material sequenced was PBMCs, taken before nivolumab (anti-PD-1) treatment. The CDR3 sequence: CASSPPPANSPLHF. CDR3 in DNA: TGTGCCAGCTCACCACCCCCGGCCAATTCACCCCTCCACTTT.